Shown below are 17 T cell receptor beta chains from a single sample sequenced in a study of blood T cells in healthy people across ages. The authors ran a second PCR of roughly 6 to 12 cycles using a sample-barcoded 5' primer and a J-beta primer mix. Each CDR3 protein gets one entry after TCRdb re-called the 5' RACE reads with MiXCR. Counted here are about 780,000 distinct CDR3 sequences, more than 35% occurring once; the ten biggest clones make up around a sixth. Sequencing was carried out using blood. These receptors were collected from a man aged 80 or over in good health.

The chain recombines TRBV5-4 with TRBJ2-1; 8 bases match TRBD1. Germline V gives CDR1 SGHNT, CDR2 YYREEE (reference sequence). The CDR3 sequence is 15 residues long. The ends lost 2 bases at V and 5 bases at J; junction bases unmatched: 6. The DNA of the CDR3 is TGTGCCAGCAGCTTAGCCAGGGGGCTTAACAATGAGCAGTTCTTC. Amino acids: CASSLARGLNNEQFF.

This clonotype was counted between two and nine times. CDR3 residues: CASSDETGRRYTF. The CDR3 DNA sequence: TGTGCCAGCAGTGATGAGACAGGGCGGCGCTACACCTTC. The J gene is TRBJ1-2, the V gene TRBV2, with 7 bases that match TRBD1. This CDR3 contains 13 residues. V was clipped by 3 bases and J by 9 bases; unmatched bases: 7. The germline V gene has CDR1 SNHLY and CDR2 FYNNEI.

The chain carries TRBV4-2 and TRBJ2-4; D is unclear. The length of the CDR3 is 14 residues. The germline gives CDR1 LGHNA, CDR2 YNFKEQ. V lost 4 bases and J 3 bases, leaving 10 bases between the germline ends. The CDR3 DNA is TGTGCCAGCAGCCTGGCGACATACAAAAACATTCAGTACTTC. As protein: CASSLATYKNIQYF.

As to this clonotype: Being one base from a much bigger clone, this may be a read error. The chain employs TRBV7-2 and TRBJ2-5, with 12 positions matching TRBD2. The J call could be wrong; TRBJ2-7 is a better fit for the DNA end. The CDR3 spans 14 residues. Germline V lookup: CDR1 SGHTA, CDR2 FQGNSA. This CDR3 is CAGSNGLAGREQYF. The CDR3 coding sequence is TGTGCCGGCAGCAACGGACTAGCGGGACGCGAGCAGTACTTC.

This clonotype was counted between two and nine times. The chain uses TRBV30 and TRBJ2-5, with TRBD1 matching 7 bases. Per germline, CDR1 GTSNPN and CDR2 SVGIG (reference sequence). The CDR3 runs to 12 residues. V trimming: 4 bases; J trimming: 5 bases; junction bases outside the gene matches: 4. The DNA for the CDR3 is TGTGCCTGGACGTTAGGGGGCGAGACCCAGTACTTC. This gives the protein CAWTLGGETQYF.

The gene calls are TRBV29-1 and TRBJ2-5; 7 bases align to TRBD2. The CDR3 is 13 amino acids. Germline CDR1 is SQVTM and CDR2 is ANQGSEA. V dropped 7 bases and J dropped 2; count of bases not matched to a gene: 7. This CDR3 is CSGGSGAQETQYF. CDR3 sequence (DNA): TGCAGCGGTGGAAGCGGGGCTCAAGAGACCCAGTACTTC.

The CDR3 DNA reads TGTGCCAGCAGCCAAGCGAGCTTCGGTGAGCAGTTCTTC. It is translated as CASSQASFGEQFF. This chain connects TRBV7-9 to TRBJ2-1; no definite D call. This CDR3 has 13 residues. Between the trimmed V and J ends, which lost 5 bases and 9 bases, there was a span of 14 bases. CDR1 is SEHNR, CDR2 FQNEAQ, per germline (reference sequence).

The DNA of the CDR3 is TGTGCCATCAGTGAGAGTGGGGGCGAGGGCTATGGCTACACCTTC. Encoded protein: CAISESGGEGYGYTF. The V gene is TRBV10-3, the J gene TRBJ1-2; D may be TRBD1 (6 bases). CDR3 length equals 15 residues. V was clipped by 2 bases and J by 4 bases, with 14 bases between them. CDR1 is ENHRY, CDR2 SYGVKD, per germline.

This chain links TRBV30 with TRBJ2-1, with a tentative D call TRBD2 (6 bases). V lost 2 bases and J 6 bases, leaving 8 bases between the germline ends. Germline assignment: CDR1 GTSNPN and CDR2 SVGIG (reference sequence). The CDR3 is made up of 12 amino acids. CDR3 bases: TGTGCCTGGAGTATCGGGGGCAATGAGCAGTTCTTC. Protein sequence: CAWSIGGNEQFF.

A few counts support this clonotype. The J gene is TRBJ2-4, the V gene TRBV7-2; 7 bases map to TRBD1. The CDR3 is 15 amino acids. V lost 3 bases to trimming and J lost 8 bases; unmatched junction nucleotides: 10. Germline CDR1 and CDR2: SGHTA and FQGNSA. The CDR3, as DNA: TGTGCCAGCAGCTTTGGCGGTAACAGGGGACACATTCAGTACTTC. Translated, it gives CASSFGGNRGHIQYF.

J is TRBJ2-1 and V is TRBV18; a possible D gene is TRBD2 (6 bases). Trimming took 6 bases from V and 3 from J, leaving 18 bases between them. Per germline, CDR1 KGHSH and CDR2 LQKENI. This CDR3 is built from 16 residues. CDR3 sequence (DNA): TGTGCCAGCTCGCCTACCGGGAGTTGGGGCTACAATGAGCAGTTCTTC. Translation: CASSPTGSWGYNEQFF.

This clonotype was detected ten times or more. The genes are TRBV5-1 and TRBJ2-3; maybe TRBD1 (5 bases). Trimming left V 0 bases short and J 0 bases short, with 8 bases between. CDR1 is SGHRS, CDR2 YFSETQ, per germline. This CDR3 is 15 amino acids long. The CDR3 region has the DNA TGCGCCAGCAGCTTGGGACAGAGAAGCACAGATACGCAGTATTTT. It specifies CASSLGQRSTDTQYF.

The chain is built from TRBV14 and TRBJ2-1, with D possibly being TRBD2 (7 bases). The germline V gene has CDR1 SGHDN and CDR2 FVKESK. The CDR3 covers 14 residues. Between the trimmed V and J ends, which lost 5 bases and 4 bases, there was a span of 12 bases. The CDR3 nucleotides read TGTGCCAGCAGCAGAGGGGGGGATTACAATGAGCAGTTCTTC. Amino acids: CASSRGGDYNEQFF.

This clonotype was found many times. The V call is TRBV5-6, the J call TRBJ2-7; 9 bases map to TRBD2. V dropped 2 bases and J dropped 6; count of bases not matched to a gene: 9. The CDR3 contains 15 residues. Germline V CDR1 and CDR2: SGHDT, YYEEEE. CDR3 residues: CASSLGGLAGREQYF. The CDR3 DNA reads TGTGCCAGCAGCTTAGGAGGCCTAGCGGGACGCGAGCAGTACTTC.

This chain connects TRBV9 to TRBJ2-5; TRBD2 is a possible D gene (6 bases). This CDR3 has 12 amino acids. Germline lookup yields CDR1 SGDLS and CDR2 YYNGEE. Trimming cost V 3 bases and J 11 bases, with 14 bases left between them. CDR3 residues: CASSGPSGEQYF. CDR3 nucleotides: TGTGCCAGCAGCGGGCCCTCGGGGGAGCAGTACTTC. The entire variable domain, with the rest obtained from reference TRBV9 and TRBJ2-5, is as follows: DSGVTQTPKHLITATGQRVTLRCSPRSGDLSVYWYQQSLDQGLQFLIQYYNGEERAKGNILERFSAQQFPDLHSELNLSSLELGDSALYFCASSGPSGEQYFGPGTRLLVL.

This clonotype was seen only a few times. CDR3 protein: CASSIETGREQYF. The CDR3 bases are TGTGCCAGTAGTATAGAGACAGGGCGTGAGCAGTACTTC. This chain connects TRBV19 to TRBJ2-7; 7 positions agree with TRBD1. CDR1 and CDR2 (germline): LNHDA, SQIVND (reference sequence). CDR3 size: 13 residues. The V and J ends lost 0 bases and 7 bases, in that order; junction bases with no gene match: 3.

With respect to this clonotype: Relative to the germline gene, one junction end is altered; a read error may explain this. The chain employs TRBV11-3 and TRBJ2-1; D not certain. CDR3 length: 13 amino acids. Germline V gene lookup returns CDR1 SGHNT and CDR2 YENEEA. The CDR3 nucleotides are TGTGCCAACAGCTTAGTGCTATCCAATGAGCAGTTCTTC. Translation gives CANSLVLSNEQFF.